This TCR beta chain appears in the sequencing data of a study of T cell responses to AZD1222 COVID-19 vaccine. Turning to this clone: Antigen specificity is unknown.

Study findings and constraints: Recipients of two AZD1222 doses showed rising Spike-specific TCR breadth and depth.

Trimming removed 2 bases at V and 5 bases at J, with 7 bases between. CDR3 length equals 13 residues. CDR1 and CDR2 from the germline V gene are MNHEY and SVGAGI. Sequenced by immunoSEQ multiplex PCR; TCRdb stores in-frame clones only, minus some. The table shows 120,000 to 150,000 clones, with around 83% occurring only once. Sequencing was performed on peripheral blood, taken 28 days after the second AZD1222 dose. The sequence was obtained from an adult who received the AZD1222 COVID-19 vaccine. V and J are TRBV6-5 and TRBJ1-5; D gene uncertain. CDR3 coding DNA: TGTGCCAGCAGTTACGCGGTGGATCAGCCCCAGCATTTT. Protein sequence: CASSYAVDQPQHF.